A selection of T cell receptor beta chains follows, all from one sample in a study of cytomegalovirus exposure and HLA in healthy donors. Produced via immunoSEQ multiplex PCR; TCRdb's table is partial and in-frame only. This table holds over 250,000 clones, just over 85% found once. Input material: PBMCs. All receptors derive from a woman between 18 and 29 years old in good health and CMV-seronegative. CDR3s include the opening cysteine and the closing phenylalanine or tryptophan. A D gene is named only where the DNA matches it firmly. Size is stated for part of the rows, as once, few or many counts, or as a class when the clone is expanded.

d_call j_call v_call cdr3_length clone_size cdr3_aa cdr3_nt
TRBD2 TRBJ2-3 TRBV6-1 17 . CASSEYLASGSADTQYF TGTGCCAGCAGTGAATATCTGGCTAGCGGGAGTGCAGATACGCAGTATTTT
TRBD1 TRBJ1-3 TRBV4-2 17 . CASSRPGTGIAGNTIYF TGTGCCAGCAGCCGTCCCGGGACAGGGATCGCTGGAAACACCATATATTTT
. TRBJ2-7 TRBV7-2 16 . CASSTGGQGAGYEQYF TGTGCCAGCAGTACCGGGGGGCAGGGGGCCGGCTACGAGCAGTACTTC
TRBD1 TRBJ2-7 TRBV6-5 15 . CASSYAPGQDYEQYF TGTGCCAGCAGTTATGCTCCGGGACAGGACTACGAGCAGTACTTC
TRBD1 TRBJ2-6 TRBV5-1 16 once CASSPGGSGGANVLTF TGCGCCAGCAGCCCAGGGGGCTCCGGTGGGGCCAACGTCCTGACTTTC
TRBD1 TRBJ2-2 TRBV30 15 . CAWSVRDRIPGELFF TGTGCCTGGAGTGTCCGGGACAGGATACCCGGGGAGCTGTTTTTT
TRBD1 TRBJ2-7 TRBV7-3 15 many CASSLGGTGVYEQYF TGTGCCAGCAGCTTAGGAGGGACAGGGGTCTACGAGCAGTACTTC
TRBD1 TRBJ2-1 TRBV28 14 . CASTLYRGWDEQFF TGTGCCAGCACCCTTTACAGGGGGTGGGATGAGCAGTTCTTC
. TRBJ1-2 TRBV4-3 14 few CASSQDATNYGYTF TGCGCCAGCAGCCAAGATGCTACTAACTATGGCTACACCTTC
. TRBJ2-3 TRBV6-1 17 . CASSGGGARRVTDTQYF TGTGCCAGCAGTGGTGGGGGGGCTCGGCGGGTCACAGATACGCAGTATTTT
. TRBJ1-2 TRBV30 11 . CAWSGSSIYTF TGTGCCTGGAGTGGCAGTTCAATCTACACCTTC
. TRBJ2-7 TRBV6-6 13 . CASSWEDSYEQYF TGTGCCAGCAGTTGGGAGGATTCCTACGAGCAGTACTTC
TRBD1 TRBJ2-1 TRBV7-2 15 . CASSLARGPYNEQFF TGTGCCAGCAGCTTAGCCAGGGGGCCCTACAATGAGCAGTTCTTC
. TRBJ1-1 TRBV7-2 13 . CASSLARNTEAFF TGTGCCAGCAGCTTAGCGAGGAACACTGAAGCTTTCTTT
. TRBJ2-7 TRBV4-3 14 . CASSQDPQGNEQYF TGCGCCAGCAGCCAAGATCCACAGGGAAACGAGCAGTACTTC
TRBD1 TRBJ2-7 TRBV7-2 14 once CASSSRTGSYEQYF TGTGCCAGCAGCTCCCGGACAGGGTCCTACGAGCAGTACTTC
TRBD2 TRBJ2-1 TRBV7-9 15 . CASSTGTSGDNEQFF TGTGCCAGCAGTACCGGGACTAGCGGAGATAATGAGCAGTTCTTC
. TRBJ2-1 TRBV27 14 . CASSSGILYNEQFF TGTGCCAGCAGTTCCGGGATCCTATACAATGAGCAGTTCTTC
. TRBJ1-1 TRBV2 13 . CAFVGGMGGFAFF TGTGCCTTCGTGGGGGGGATGGGTGGTTTTGCTTTCTTT
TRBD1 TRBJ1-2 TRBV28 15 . CASSSGTGMNYGYTF TGTGCCAGCAGTTCAGGGACAGGGATGAACTATGGCTACACCTTC
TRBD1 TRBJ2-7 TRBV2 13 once CASSDRTGDEQYF TGTGCCAGCAGTGACCGAACAGGGGACGAGCAGTACTTC
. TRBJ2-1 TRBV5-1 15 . CASSRFQRGNNEQFF TGCGCCAGCAGCCGTTTCCAAAGGGGTAACAATGAGCAGTTCTTC
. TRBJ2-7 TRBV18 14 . CASSEAGLTYEQYF TGTGCCAGCTCAGAGGCAGGACTTACCTACGAGCAGTACTTC
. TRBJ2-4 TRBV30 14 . CAWLPRQDINIQYF TGTGCCTGGCTCCCCCGGCAGGATATAAACATTCAGTACTTC
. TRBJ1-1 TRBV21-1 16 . CASSETPGVGNTEAFF TGTGCCAGCAGCGAGACGCCAGGGGTAGGGAACACTGAAGCTTTCTTT
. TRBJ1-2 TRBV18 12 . CASSSGDQGYTF TGTGCCAGCTCTTCGGGGGATCAGGGCTACACCTTC
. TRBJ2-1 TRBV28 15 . CASSEHGSSYNEQFF TGTGCCAGCAGTGAACACGGGAGCTCCTACAATGAGCAGTTCTTC
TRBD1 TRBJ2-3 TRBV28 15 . CASSSSGQGPDTQYF TGTGCCAGCAGTTCCTCGGGACAGGGACCAGATACGCAGTATTTT
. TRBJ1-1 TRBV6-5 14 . CASSYTSPSTEAFF TGTGCCAGCAGTTACACCTCTCCCAGCACTGAAGCTTTCTTT
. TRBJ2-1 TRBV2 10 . CASKEYEQFF TGTGCCAGCAAGGAGTACGAGCAGTTCTTC
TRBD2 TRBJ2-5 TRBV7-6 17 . CASSKIGTSGGGETQYF TGTGCCAGCAGCAAAATCGGGACTAGCGGAGGGGGGGAGACCCAGTACTTC
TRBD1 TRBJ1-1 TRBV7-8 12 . CASSSGGTEAFF TGTGCCAGCAGCTCAGGGGGCACTGAAGCTTTCTTT
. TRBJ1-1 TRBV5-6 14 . CASSLLQGRPEAFF TGTGCCAGCAGCTTGTTGCAGGGGAGACCTGAAGCTTTCTTT
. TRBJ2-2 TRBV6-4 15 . CASSPRIENTGELFF TGTGCCAGCAGTCCCAGGATAGAGAACACCGGGGAGCTGTTTTTT
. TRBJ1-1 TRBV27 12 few CATIRGETEAFF TGTGCCACCATTCGGGGGGAGACTGAAGCTTTCTTT
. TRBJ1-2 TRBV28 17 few CASSPTPQTGLAYGYTF TGTGCCAGCAGCCCCACTCCTCAGACAGGACTAGCCTATGGCTACACCTTC
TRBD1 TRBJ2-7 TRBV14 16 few CASSPFPGTGDYEQYF TGTGCCAGCAGCCCTTTTCCCGGGACAGGGGATTACGAGCAGTACTTC